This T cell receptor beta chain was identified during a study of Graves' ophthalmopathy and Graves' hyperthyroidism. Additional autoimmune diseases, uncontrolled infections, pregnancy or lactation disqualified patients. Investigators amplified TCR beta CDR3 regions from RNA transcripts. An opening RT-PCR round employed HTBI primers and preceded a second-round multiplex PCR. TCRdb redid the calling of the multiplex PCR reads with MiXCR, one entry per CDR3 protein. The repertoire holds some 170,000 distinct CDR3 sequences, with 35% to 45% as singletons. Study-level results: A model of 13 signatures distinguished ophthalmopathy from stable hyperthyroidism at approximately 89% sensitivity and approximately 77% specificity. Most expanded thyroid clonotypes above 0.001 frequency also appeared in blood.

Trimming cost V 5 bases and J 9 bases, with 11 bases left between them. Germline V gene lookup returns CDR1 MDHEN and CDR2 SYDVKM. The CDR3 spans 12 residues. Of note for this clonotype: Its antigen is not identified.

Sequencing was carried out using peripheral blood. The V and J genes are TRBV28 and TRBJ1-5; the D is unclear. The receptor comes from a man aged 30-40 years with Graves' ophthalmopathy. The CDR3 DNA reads TGTGCCAGCAGTGGCCCCGTCCGGCCCCAGCATTTT. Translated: CASSGPVRPQHF.